This TCR beta chain originates from a study of T-cell reconstitution after alpha-beta-depleted transplantation in children. J gave up 0 bases and V 4 bases, and 10 bases lay outside the gene matches. CDR3 length: 18 residues. CDR1 KGHDR and CDR2 SFDVKD come from the germline V gene. Unique molecular identifiers were built into the TCRbeta library. TCRdb independently ran MiXCR on the PCR reads; one entry per CDR3 protein. Found here are a few hundred thousand distinct CDR3 sequences, over 7% of them singletons; the top ten hold about 9.3%. Broader study findings: Reportedly, alpha-beta T cells present about two months post-transplant originated from several hundred expanded clones of graft origin. Newly made T cells mostly supplied T-cell counts and diversity one year after transplant. It was surviving recipient T cells and thymic progenitors that gave some patients high TCRbeta diversity at day 60.

This clonotype has ten or more counts. What it binds is unknown. This receptor was identified in a female patient aged 2-10 years who had a stem cell transplant for Fanconi anemia, so the T cells may come from the graft donor. The sample here was peripheral blood, taken 360 days after TCRalphabeta/CD19-depleted stem cell transplant. The chain links TRBV24-1 to TRBJ1-5; TRBD1 matches 8 bases. The CDR3 is CATSDHEDRDYSNQPQHF. The CDR3 coding sequence is TGTGCCACCAGTGACCATGAGGACAGGGACTATAGCAATCAGCCCCAGCATTTT.